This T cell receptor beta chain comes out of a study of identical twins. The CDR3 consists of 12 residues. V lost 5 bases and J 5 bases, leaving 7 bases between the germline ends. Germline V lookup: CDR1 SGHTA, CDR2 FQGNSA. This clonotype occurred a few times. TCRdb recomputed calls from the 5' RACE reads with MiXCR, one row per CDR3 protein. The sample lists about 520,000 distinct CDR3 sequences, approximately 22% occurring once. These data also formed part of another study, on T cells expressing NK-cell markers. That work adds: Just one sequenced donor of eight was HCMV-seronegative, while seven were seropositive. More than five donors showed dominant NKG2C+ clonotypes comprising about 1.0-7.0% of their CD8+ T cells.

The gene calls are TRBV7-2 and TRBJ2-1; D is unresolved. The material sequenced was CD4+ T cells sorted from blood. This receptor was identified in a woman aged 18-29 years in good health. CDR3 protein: CASSKKDNEQFF. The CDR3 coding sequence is TGTGCCAGCAGCAAAAAAGACAATGAGCAGTTCTTC.